The 2 T cell receptor beta chains reported below all come from one sample, sequenced in a study of shared clonotypes between healthy human individuals. The assay was immunoSEQ multiplex PCR, and TCRdb's table has in-frame clones only and misses some. The profile shows some 1.1 million clones, 77% of them singletons. The specimen was memory CD4+ T cells from PBMCs. The sample's subset: CD45RA-negative fraction. These receptors were taken from a man aged 18 to 35 in good health. Some clones in this sample may be carry-over from other donors' samples.

This clone was observed many times. V usage is TRBV10-2 and J usage is TRBJ2-2, with 10 positions matching TRBD1. The CDR3 has 16 amino acids. The V segment lost 0 bases and the J segment 4 bases; nucleotides outside the gene matches: 2. Germline V gene sequence: CDR1 WSHSY, CDR2 SAAADI. CDR3 sequence (DNA): TGCGCCAGCAGTGAGTCCCGGGACAGGGGCACCGGGGAGCTGTTTTTT. This encodes CASSESRDRGTGELFF.

This rearrangement joins TRBV5-1 to TRBJ1-2; D gene uncertain. Germline V lookup: CDR1 SGHRS, CDR2 YFSETQ. The CDR3 spans 15 residues. Trimming removed 4 bases at V and 6 bases at J, with 19 bases between. This CDR3 reads CASSIMPDSPDGYTF. In DNA form, the CDR3 reads TGCGCCAGCAGCATTATGCCCGATTCGCCGGATGGCTACACCTTC. The full variable domain, completed using reference TRBV5-1 and TRBJ1-2, is KAGVTQTPRYLIKTRGQQVTLSCSPISGHRSVSWYQQTPGQGLQFLFEYFSETQRNKGNFPGRFSGRQFSNSRSEMNVSTLELGDSALYLCASSIMPDSPDGYTFGSGTRLTVV.